This T cell receptor (beta chain) was obtained from a study of T-cell reconstitution after alpha-beta-depleted transplantation in children. This CDR3 is 15 amino acids long. V was cut by 5 bases and J by 3 bases, with 16 bases left in between. The germline V gene encodes CDR1 MNHEY and CDR2 SVGEGT. The sample holds many counts of this clonotype. Antigen: not known. Regarding the study as a whole: The study reportedly traced alpha-beta T cells about two months after transplant to several hundred expanded graft clones. Surviving recipient T cells and thymic progenitors produced the high day-60 TCRbeta diversity seen in some patients.

This sample's TCRbeta library carried unique molecular identifier barcodes. TCRdb processed the PCR reads anew with MiXCR; each CDR3 protein has one entry. The table shows 450,000 to 600,000 distinct CDR3 sequences, with roughly a tenth occurring only once. The origin of this receptor is a child aged 2-9 years with inherited bone marrow failure, due to receive a stem cell transplant. The genes are TRBV6-2 or TRBV6-3 and TRBJ1-2, with D tentatively TRBD1 (6 bases). Sample: PBMCs, taken before TCRalphabeta/CD19-depleted stem cell transplant. CDR3: CASSAPDSYYYGYTF. The CDR3 DNA is TGTGCCAGCAGTGCCCCGGACAGCTATTACTATGGCTACACCTTC.